This entry lists 26 T cell receptor beta chains sequenced from one sample in a study of blood T cell repertoires in COVID-19 (dated by TCRdb to the early 2020s). The receptor library was made with the immunoSEQ multiplex PCR assay. Sourced from immuneACCESS, this table was stored by TCRdb with only in-frame sequences that have V and J called. A share of the clones is absent; for the studies checked, an unresolved V gene accounts for under half, and the remainder has no known explanation. The sample includes roughly 260,000 clones, with roughly nine tenths observed a single time. The ten largest account for 1.2% of the sample. Sequencing used PBMCs or T cells enriched from blood (not recorded which). The receptors were sampled from a human donor in a cohort exposed to, infected with or recovered from COVID-19 (not recorded which). The donor label of this sample is uncertain.

V gene TRBV6-5 combines with J gene TRBJ1-1; D gene ambiguous. Looked up from germline, CDR1 is MNHEY and CDR2 is SVGAGI. Between the trimmed V and J ends, which lost 5 bases and 1 base, there was a span of 8 bases. The CDR3 is 13 amino acids. In DNA, the CDR3 is TGTGCCAGCAGTACACGGGGGAACACTGAAGCTTTCTTT. Its translation is CASSTRGNTEAFF.

This clone was recorded only once. The rearrangement joins TRBV2 to TRBJ2-3; the match to TRBD2 covers 12 bases. J lost 7 bases, V lost 7 bases, and 6 bases had no gene match. The CDR3 is 14 amino acids. The germline V gene encodes CDR1 SNHLY and CDR2 FYNNEI. In DNA form, the CDR3 reads TGTGCCAGCATGACTAGCGGGGGCTCAAATACGCAGTATTTT. Its translation: CASMTSGGSNTQYF.

This clone appeared a single time. The V call is TRBV6-5, the J call TRBJ2-3; 8 bases fit TRBD2. Germline V gene sequence: CDR1 MNHEY, CDR2 SVGAGI. The CDR3 extends over 14 amino acids. Unmatched junction bases numbered 8, after V lost 7 bases and J lost 5 bases. CDR3 in amino acids: CASNPAGVRDTQYF. Here the CDR3 DNA reads TGTGCCAGCAACCCAGCGGGGGTTCGAGATACGCAGTATTTT.

The rearrangement joins TRBV29-1 to TRBJ1-2; no firm D call. This CDR3 contains 16 residues. V was shortened by 7 bases and J by 6 bases, with 27 bases between the two germline ends. Germline CDR1 reads SQVTM; CDR2 reads ANQGSEA. The chain's CDR3 is CSAARSLSSGHDGYTF. DNA of the CDR3: TGCAGCGCCGCTAGGTCCCTGTCCAGTGGTCATGATGGCTACACCTTC.

This clone has a single count. V is TRBV27 and J is TRBJ1-5; no clear D gene. The CDR3 covers 12 residues. Germline V lookup: CDR1 MNHEY, CDR2 SMNVEV (reference sequence). Trimming left V 3 bases short and J 4 bases short, with 4 bases between. CDR3 in amino acids: CASSFLNQPQHF. In DNA, the CDR3 is TGTGCCAGCAGTTTCCTTAATCAGCCCCAGCATTTT.

In this sample, this clone turned up a few times. The rearrangement uses TRBV4-1 and TRBJ2-7; no clear D gene. The CDR3 extends over 14 amino acids. With 1 base removed from V and 4 bases from J, the gap between germline ends came to 11 bases. The germline CDR1 and CDR2 sequences are MGHRA and YSYEKL. CDR3 amino acids: CASSQGGANYEQYF. As DNA, the CDR3 is TGCGCCAGCAGCCAAGGAGGCGCGAATTACGAGCAGTACTTC.

This rearrangement joins TRBV10-3 to TRBJ1-2; no reliable D call. CDR1 is ENHRY, CDR2 SYGVKD, per germline. The CDR3 length is 14 residues. V was clipped by 5 bases and J by 2 bases, with 12 bases between them. For the CDR3, the DNA is TGTGCCATCAGTTCGTGGCAGGCAAACTATGGCTACACCTTC. It yields the protein CAISSWQANYGYTF.

For this clone: The sample carries other DNA sequences with the same CDR3. This chain links TRBV6-6 with TRBJ2-3; D is unclear. This CDR3 has 13 amino acids. Germline lookup yields CDR1 MNHNY and CDR2 SVGAGI (reference sequence). Trimming removed 0 bases at V and 4 bases at J, with 5 bases between. The CDR3 region has the DNA TGTGCCAGCAGTTACTCTACAGCAGATACGCAGTATTTT. It codes for CASSYSTADTQYF.

The chain is built from TRBV5-1 and TRBJ1-1; weak D call: TRBD1 (5 bases). Germline loops: CDR1 SGHRS, CDR2 YFSETQ. The CDR3 consists of 15 residues. Trimming took off 6 bases at V and 3 bases at J, with 18 bases between the two ends. The CDR3 nucleotides read TGCGCCAGCACCTCGAGGGCGGGGGATTACACTGAAGCTTTCTTT. This codes for CASTSRAGDYTEAFF.

This chain connects TRBV30 to TRBJ2-2; D is possibly TRBD2 (6 bases). Per the germline V gene, CDR1 is GTSNPN and CDR2 is SVGIG (reference sequence). V was shortened by 1 base and J by 7 bases, with 13 bases between the two germline ends. This CDR3 is 14 amino acids long. CDR3 protein: CAWSGWRAVGELFF. CDR3 bases: TGTGCCTGGAGTGGGTGGAGGGCCGTCGGGGAGCTGTTTTTT.

V and J are TRBV9 and TRBJ2-1, with D perhaps matching TRBD1 (6 bases). Trimming removed 3 bases at V and 5 bases at J, with 21 bases between. The CDR3 is made up of 17 amino acids. The germline V gene encodes CDR1 SGDLS and CDR2 YYNGEE. The CDR3 spells CASSAQSPGHPNNEQFF. The CDR3 DNA follows: TGTGCCAGCAGCGCACAATCTCCGGGACACCCAAACAATGAGCAGTTCTTC.

This clone was seen a single time. J is TRBJ1-1 and V is TRBV5-6; weak D call: TRBD1 (5 bases). The CDR3 covers 13 residues. The germline V gene has CDR1 SGHDT and CDR2 YYEEEE. The ends were cut back, 4 bases at V and 10 bases at J, with 17 bases in the middle. The CDR3 sequence: CASSPGRRRGAFF. CDR3 DNA: TGTGCCAGCAGCCCCGGCCGGCGGAGGGGAGCTTTCTTT.

The genes are TRBV4-1 and TRBJ1-1; D uncertain. Germline lookup yields CDR1 MGHRA and CDR2 YSYEKL. The CDR3 consists of 15 residues. V lost 1 base to trimming and J lost 1 base, with 10 bases between them. This chain's CDR3 is CASSQVPSENTEAFF. The CDR3 DNA sequence: TGCGCCAGCAGCCAAGTTCCTTCAGAGAACACTGAAGCTTTCTTT.

The V call is TRBV5-4, the J call TRBJ2-7; tentative D call: TRBD2 (6 bases). The CDR3 sequence is 15 residues long. V shed 4 bases and J shed 2 bases, with 16 bases lying between them. Germline-derived CDR1 and CDR2 are SGHNT and YYREEE (reference sequence). This chain's CDR3 is CASSLGEAVAYEQYF. The CDR3 nucleotides are TGTGCCAGCAGCCTGGGGGAGGCAGTAGCCTACGAGCAGTACTTC.

The chain is built from TRBV9 and TRBJ2-3; D perhaps matches TRBD2 (6 bases). CDR1 SGDLS and CDR2 YYNGEE come from the germline V gene. The length of the CDR3 is 15 residues. V dropped 3 bases and J dropped 1 base, with 12 bases sitting between them. CDR3 DNA sequence: TGTGCCAGCAGCGCCCGGGGGTCCCGCACAGATACGCAGTATTTT. As protein: CASSARGSRTDTQYF.

The chain combines TRBV2 with TRBJ1-1, with TRBD1 matching 8 bases. Unmatched junction bases numbered 5, after V lost 6 bases and J lost 11 bases. Germline CDR1 reads SNHLY; CDR2 reads FYNNEI. The CDR3 has 11 residues. The CDR3 DNA is TGTGCCAGCAGCGCAGGGGGCAGGGCTTTCTTT. This gives the protein CASSAGGRAFF.

Concerning this clone itself: Other DNA sequences within the sample encode an identical CDR3. The chain couples TRBV28 to TRBJ2-7; no clear D. This CDR3 spans 12 amino acids. Germline CDR1 MDHEN, CDR2 SYDVKM. V gave up 3 bases and J gave up 3 bases, with 6 bases separating them. Written as DNA, the CDR3 is TGTGCCAGCAGTTTGTCCAACTACGAGCAGTACTTC. It is translated as CASSLSNYEQYF.

This sequence joins TRBV6-6 and TRBJ1-2, with TRBD1 matching 8 bases. The junction had 9 bases not matched to a gene; V was cut back by 5 bases and J by 4 bases. Germline assignment: CDR1 MNHNY and CDR2 SVGAGI (reference sequence). The length of the CDR3 is 15 residues. Here the CDR3 DNA reads TGTGCCAGCAGTCCTTGGACAACAGGGGGCTATGGCTACACCTTC. It encodes CASSPWTTGGYGYTF.

The CDR3 spells CASSPRGGLDTGELFF. CDR3 DNA: TGTGCCAGCTCACCACGGGGGGGCTTGGACACCGGGGAGCTGTTTTTT. J is TRBJ2-2 and V is TRBV18; a possible D gene is TRBD2 (7 bases). CDR1 is KGHSH and CDR2 is LQKENI in the germline V gene. V was clipped by 1 base and J by 3 bases, with 12 bases between them. The CDR3 contains 16 residues.

The V call is TRBV2, the J call TRBJ1-1; D is ambiguous. Trimming took 4 bases from V and 11 from J, leaving 8 bases between them. From germline, CDR1 is SNHLY and CDR2 FYNNEI. The CDR3 extends over 10 amino acids. CDR3 nucleotides: TGTGCCAGCAGTGTGGAGGATGCTTTCTTT. It specifies CASSVEDAFF. The full variable domain, in which reference TRBV2 and TRBJ1-1 provide the parts outside the CDR3, is EPEVTQTPSHQVTQMGQEVILRCVPISNHLYFYWYRQILGQKVEFLVSFYNNEISEKSEIFDDQFSVERPDGSNFTLKIRSTKLEDSAMYFCASSVEDAFFGQGTRLTVV.

V is TRBV6-5 and J is TRBJ1-5; a weak D match, TRBD1 (5 bases). Trimming removed 6 bases from V and 2 bases from J, with 11 bases in between. The CDR3 is 14 amino acids. CDR1 is MNHEY and CDR2 is SVGAGI in the germline V gene. The CDR3 reads CASRPKGGNQPQHF. CDR3 in DNA: TGTGCCAGCAGGCCCAAAGGGGGCAATCAGCCCCAGCATTTT.

The chain carries TRBV4-1 and TRBJ2-1; D uncertain. V lost 0 bases and J 4 bases, leaving 10 bases between the germline ends. The CDR3 spans 15 residues. Germline CDR1 and CDR2: MGHRA and YSYEKL. In nucleotides, the CDR3 is TGCGCCAGCAGCCAAGACGGGTTAGCTTACAATGAGCAGTTCTTC. It encodes CASSQDGLAYNEQFF.

The chain has TRBV28 and TRBJ2-7; 8 bases are a match to TRBD1. The CDR3 is 16 amino acids. The ends lost 4 bases at V and 2 bases at J; junction bases unmatched: 10. In germline, CDR1 is MDHEN, CDR2 SYDVKM. The CDR3 DNA follows: TGTGCCAGCAGTTCACCCTCCGGGACAGGAGCCTACGAGCAGTACTTC. As protein: CASSSPSGTGAYEQYF.

This sequence joins TRBV7-9 and TRBJ2-7; TRBD1 aligns across 8 bases. After removal of 4 bases from V and 2 bases from J, the junction contained 4 bases not matched to a gene. The CDR3 consists of 14 residues. CDR1 is SEHNR and CDR2 is FQNEAQ in the germline V gene (reference sequence). The chain's CDR3 is CASSSRTGPYEQYF. The CDR3 DNA sequence: TGTGCCAGCAGCTCCCGGACAGGGCCCTACGAGCAGTACTTC. The variable domain in full, with the rest retrieved from reference TRBV7-9 and TRBJ2-7, is DTGVSQNPRHKITKRGQNVTFRCDPISEHNRLYWYRQTLGQGPEFLTYFQNEAQLEKSRLLSDRFSAERPKGSFSTLEIQRTEQGDSAMYLCASSSRTGPYEQYFGPGTRLTVT.

V gene TRBV19 combines with J gene TRBJ1-2, with TRBD1 matching 11 bases. The CDR3 runs 15 residues. CDR1 LNHDA and CDR2 SQIVND come from the germline V gene (reference sequence). After removal of 2 bases from V and 3 bases from J, the junction contained 2 bases not matched to a gene. CDR3 coding DNA: TGTGCCAGTAGTATACGGACAGGGGGCTACTATGGCTACACCTTC. Its protein is CASSIRTGGYYGYTF.

The gene calls are TRBV27 and TRBJ1-4; no firm D call. V shed 4 bases and J shed 5 bases, with 11 bases lying between them. Per the germline V gene, CDR1 is MNHEY and CDR2 is SMNVEV (reference sequence). The CDR3 length is 14 residues. The CDR3 DNA follows: TGTGCCAGCAGTTCCGGACTGATGAATGAAAAACTGTTTTTT. Its protein is CASSSGLMNEKLFF.